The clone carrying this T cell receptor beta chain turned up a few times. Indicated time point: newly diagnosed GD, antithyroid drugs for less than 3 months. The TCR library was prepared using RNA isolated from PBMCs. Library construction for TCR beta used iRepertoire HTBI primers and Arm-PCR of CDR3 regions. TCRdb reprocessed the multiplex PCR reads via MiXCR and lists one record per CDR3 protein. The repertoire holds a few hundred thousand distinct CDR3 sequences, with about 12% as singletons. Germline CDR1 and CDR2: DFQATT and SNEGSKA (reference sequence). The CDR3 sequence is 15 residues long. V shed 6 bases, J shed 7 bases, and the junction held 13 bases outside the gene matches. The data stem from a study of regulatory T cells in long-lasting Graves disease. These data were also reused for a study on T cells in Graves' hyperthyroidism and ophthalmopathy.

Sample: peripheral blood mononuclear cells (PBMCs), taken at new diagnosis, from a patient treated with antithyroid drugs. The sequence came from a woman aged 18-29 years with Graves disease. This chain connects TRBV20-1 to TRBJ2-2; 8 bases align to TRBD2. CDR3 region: CSAKAAGVYVGELFF. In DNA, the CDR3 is TGCAGTGCCAAGGCAGCGGGGGTTTACGTCGGGGAGCTGTTTTTT.